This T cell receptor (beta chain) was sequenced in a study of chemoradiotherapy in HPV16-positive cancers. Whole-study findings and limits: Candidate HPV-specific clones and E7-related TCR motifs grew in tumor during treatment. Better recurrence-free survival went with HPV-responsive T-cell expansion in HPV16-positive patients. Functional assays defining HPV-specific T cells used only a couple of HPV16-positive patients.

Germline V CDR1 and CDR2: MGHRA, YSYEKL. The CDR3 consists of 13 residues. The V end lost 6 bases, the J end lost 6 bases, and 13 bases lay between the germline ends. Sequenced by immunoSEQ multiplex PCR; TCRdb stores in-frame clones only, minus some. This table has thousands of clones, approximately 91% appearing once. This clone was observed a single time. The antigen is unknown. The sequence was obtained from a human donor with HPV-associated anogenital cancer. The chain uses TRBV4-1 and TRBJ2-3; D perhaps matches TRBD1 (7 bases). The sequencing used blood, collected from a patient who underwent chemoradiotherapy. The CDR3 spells CASRAGGTDTQYF. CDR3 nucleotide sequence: TGCGCCAGCAGGGCAGGGGGGACGGATACGCAGTATTTT.